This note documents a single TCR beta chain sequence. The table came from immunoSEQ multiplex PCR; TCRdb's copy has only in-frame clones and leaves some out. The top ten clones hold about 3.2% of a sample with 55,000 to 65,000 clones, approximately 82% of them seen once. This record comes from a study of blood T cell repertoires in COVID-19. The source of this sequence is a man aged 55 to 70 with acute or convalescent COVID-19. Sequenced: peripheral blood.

CDR3 amino acids: CASLSRWNTEAFF. CDR3 DNA: TGTGCCAGTCTATCACGGTGGAACACTGAAGCTTTCTTT. The rearrangement joins TRBV19 to TRBJ1-1; D remains ambiguous. The germline V gene encodes CDR1 LNHDA and CDR2 SQIVND (reference sequence). CDR3 length: 13 residues. V was pared by 8 bases and J by 1 base, with 11 bases between.